The source of this TCR beta chain is a study of blood T cell repertoires in COVID-19. For the study at large: Specimens from acute and convalescent COVID-19 originated in the United States, Italy and Spain.

Produced via immunoSEQ multiplex PCR; TCRdb's table is partial and in-frame only. Of 150,000 to 200,000 clones in the sample, about 83% were seen once. The sample comprised peripheral blood. The TCR comes from a woman between 65 and 79 years old with COVID-19, enrolled during active disease.

CDR3 nucleotide sequence: TGTGCCAGCAGTAGGGGGCGCTCTGGAAACACCATATATTTT. This translates into CASSRGRSGNTIYF. The chain recombines TRBV6-5 with TRBJ1-3; 7 bases line up with TRBD1. The ends lost 5 bases at V and 0 bases at J; junction bases unmatched: 1. The CDR3 has 14 amino acids. The germline V gene has CDR1 MNHEY and CDR2 SVGAGI.